Following are 30 T cell receptor beta chains from one sample sequenced in a study of post-analysis software for immune sequencing data. General study points: TRBV5-6, TRBV5-1 and TRBV20-1 were among several TRBV segments more frequent in patients than controls.

Their recognized antigens are unknown. Unique molecular identifiers were present in the TCR beta cDNA libraries. TCRdb used MiXCR to reprocess the PCR reads, holding one entry per CDR3 protein. Of approximately 770,000 distinct CDR3 sequences listed, around 42% are singletons. What was sequenced was blood. The origin of the receptors is a girl aged 5-17 years with multiple sclerosis.

The chain recombines TRBV24-1 with TRBJ1-5, with 7 bases matching TRBD1. The CDR3 runs to 15 residues. V shed 4 bases, J shed 5 bases, and the junction held 7 bases outside the gene matches. Germline CDR1 and CDR2: KGHDR and SFDVKD. The CDR3 DNA follows: TGTGCCACCAGTGACCGGGACAGCTTAGATCAGCCCCAGCATTTT. Its translation is CATSDRDSLDQPQHF.

In this sample, this clonotype turned up a few times. The CDR3 reads CASSSPGQGAFEQYF. In DNA form, the CDR3 reads TGCGCCAGCAGTTCGCCGGGACAGGGGGCTTTCGAGCAGTACTTC. The rearrangement links TRBV5-1 to TRBJ2-7; 12 bases agree with TRBD1. The germline V gene has CDR1 SGHRS and CDR2 YFSETQ. V lost 5 bases and J lost 6; bases outside the gene matches: 9. The length of the CDR3 is 15 residues.

The genes are TRBV12-3 or TRBV12-4 and TRBJ2-7; D assignment may be TRBD1 or TRBD2 (5 bases each). Between the trimmed V and J ends, which lost 3 bases and 3 bases, there was a span of 15 bases. This CDR3 is built from 15 residues. The CDR3, as DNA: TGTGCCAGCAGTTTTCGACGATGGGGGAGCTACGAGCAGTACTTC. It encodes CASSFRRWGSYEQYF.

This sequence joins TRBV19 and TRBJ2-3, with no clear D. The CDR3 loop spans 12 amino acids. The V gene's germline CDR1 is LNHDA and CDR2 SQIVND (reference sequence). Trimming stripped 7 bases from V and 4 bases from J, with 9 bases between. DNA for the CDR3: TGTGCCAGTAAGGGCCGATCAGATACGCAGTATTTT. Its translation is CASKGRSDTQYF.

This clonotype was counted only a few times. The chain couples TRBV10-3 to TRBJ2-5, with D tentatively TRBD2 (6 bases). Trimming took 2 bases from V and 2 from J, leaving 18 bases between them. The CDR3 is made up of 17 amino acids. CDR1 and CDR2 from the germline V gene are ENHRY and SYGVKD. This chain's CDR3 is CAISEDGGGGTQETQYF. The CDR3 bases are TGTGCCATCAGTGAGGACGGTGGGGGAGGAACACAAGAGACCCAGTACTTC.

This clonotype showed up just once. This chain connects TRBV10-3 to TRBJ2-1, with a weak D call TRBD2 (6 bases). V shed 4 bases and J shed 8 bases, with 9 bases lying between them. CDR3 length: 12 residues. Germline assignment: CDR1 ENHRY and CDR2 SYGVKD. CDR3 in amino acids: CAISARGDEQFF. The CDR3, as DNA: TGTGCCATCAGTGCCCGCGGGGATGAGCAGTTCTTC.

The chain joins TRBV11-3 to TRBJ1-5, with 9 bases aligning to TRBD1. The CDR3 is 15 amino acids. Germline values: CDR1 SGHNT, CDR2 YENEEA. V was clipped by 3 bases and J by 6 bases; unmatched bases: 6. This chain's CDR3 is CASSLDRGEGQPQHF. DNA of the CDR3: TGTGCCAGCAGCTTGGACAGGGGAGAGGGTCAGCCCCAGCATTTT.

The genes are TRBV5-1 and TRBJ1-2; D is unclear. The CDR3 length is 14 residues. Germline assignment: CDR1 SGHRS and CDR2 YFSETQ. With 6 bases removed from V and 4 bases from J, the gap between germline ends came to 16 bases. The CDR3 region is CASKLDGRTYGYTF. The CDR3 coding sequence is TGCGCCAGCAAACTTGATGGACGGACCTATGGCTACACCTTC.

The gene calls are TRBV2 and TRBJ2-7; 7 bases line up with TRBD2. The germline gives CDR1 SNHLY, CDR2 FYNNEI. CDR3 size: 14 residues. The junction had 10 bases not matched to a gene; V was cut back by 4 bases and J by 7 bases. DNA of the CDR3: TGTGCCAGCAGTGTAGCGGGTTCCTTAGGTGAGCAGTACTTC. Its protein product is CASSVAGSLGEQYF.

In this sample, this clonotype turned up once. The chain uses TRBV6-6 and TRBJ2-5; 10 nucleotides match TRBD2. The CDR3 sequence is 16 residues long. The germline CDR1 and CDR2 sequences are MNHNY and SVGAGI (reference sequence). Germline trimming cut 6 bases from V and 1 base from J; bases unmatched to any gene: 8. Written as DNA, the CDR3 is TGTGCCAGCAGCCCCCTAGCGGGGGAGCCCCAAGAGACCCAGTACTTC. It is translated as CASSPLAGEPQETQYF.

This clonotype was detected once. For the CDR3, the DNA is TGTGCCATCAGTGAGTCCCAATTGGGACTAGCGGGAGGAATTGGGTACTTC. Its translation is CAISESQLGLAGGIGYF. The gene calls are TRBV10-3 and TRBJ2-7; TRBD2 matches at 15 bases. V lost 0 bases to trimming and J lost 12 bases; unmatched junction nucleotides: 12. Germline CDR1 reads ENHRY; CDR2 reads SYGVKD. This CDR3 has 17 amino acids.

The V call is TRBV12-3 or TRBV12-4, the J call TRBJ1-1, with 8 nucleotides matching TRBD1. With 3 bases clipped from V and 1 base from J, the junction kept 13 bases outside the gene matches. The length of the CDR3 is 18 residues. The CDR3, as DNA: TGTGCCAGCAGTTTCCCCCTGAGCAGGGGGCGAGGGAACACTGAAGCTTTCTTT. This translates into CASSFPLSRGRGNTEAFF.

There are a few counts of this clonotype. The CDR3 DNA follows: TGCAGTGCGCGACGGATGGGGAGCGGCAGCTCCTACGAGCAGTACTTC. It codes for CSARRMGSGSSYEQYF. The chain is built from TRBV20-1 and TRBJ2-7, with a possible D match to TRBD2 (5 bases). CDR1 and CDR2 (germline): DFQATT, SNEGSKA (reference sequence). This CDR3 is 16 amino acids long. Trimming removed 6 bases at V and 0 bases at J, with 21 bases between.

The V call is TRBV18, the J call TRBJ1-6, with D possibly TRBD1 on 5 matching bases. The V end was cut by 5 bases, the J end by 7 bases, with 12 bases between. The length of the CDR3 is 14 residues. CDR1 is KGHSH and CDR2 is LQKENI in the germline V gene. CDR3 DNA: TGTGCCAGCTCATATGGCAGGGAGAATTCACCCCTCCACTTT. It encodes CASSYGRENSPLHF.

This clonotype was seen a handful of times. The chain combines TRBV10-3 with TRBJ2-3, with no clear D. In germline, CDR1 is ENHRY, CDR2 SYGVKD. The CDR3 runs 12 residues. V dropped 6 bases and J dropped 1 base, with 5 bases sitting between them. The CDR3: CAIRSRTDTQYF. The CDR3 region has the DNA TGTGCCATCAGATCCCGCACAGATACGCAGTATTTT.

The chain employs TRBV7-6 and TRBJ1-2, with D possibly matching TRBD1 (6 bases). CDR3 length equals 15 residues. The V end was cut by 5 bases, the J end by 7 bases, with 20 bases between. The V gene's germline CDR1 is SGHVS and CDR2 FNYEAQ. The CDR3 region is CASSREQGLGSGYTF. The CDR3 nucleotides are TGTGCCAGCAGCAGAGAACAGGGTTTAGGTAGTGGCTACACCTTC.

This sequence joins TRBV14 and TRBJ1-4; D unclear. This CDR3 comprises 16 residues. V was trimmed by 0 bases and J by 4 bases, leaving 12 bases between them. The germline gives CDR1 SGHDN, CDR2 FVKESK. This CDR3 is CASSQEPGGFNEKLFF. In DNA form, the CDR3 reads TGTGCCAGCAGCCAAGAACCGGGAGGCTTTAATGAAAAACTGTTTTTT.

This clonotype was found a few times. The chain has TRBV12-3 or TRBV12-4 and TRBJ1-6; a possible D gene is TRBD1 (5 bases). The CDR3 is 16 residues long. V was shortened by 3 bases and J by 9 bases, with 18 bases between the two germline ends. CDR3 DNA sequence: TGTGCCAGCAGTTTTGTCATGGGGCAGGGAAGTTCACCCCTCCACTTT. Translation: CASSFVMGQGSSPLHF.

The genes are TRBV6-5 and TRBJ1-2; D perhaps matches TRBD1 (6 bases). V lost 4 bases to trimming and J lost 8 bases, with 20 bases between them. The CDR3 loop spans 15 amino acids. The V gene's germline CDR1 is MNHEY and CDR2 SVGAGI. CDR3 sequence (DNA): TGTGCCAGCAGTTTGGGGGCAGGGGTAGAGTTGGGCTACACCTTC. Residues: CASSLGAGVELGYTF.

The sample holds a few counts of this clonotype. This chain uses TRBV6-5 with TRBJ2-5; D is ambiguous. The CDR3 sequence is 14 residues long. Germline-derived CDR1 and CDR2 are MNHEY and SVGAGI. V was pared by 2 bases and J by 5 bases, with 12 bases between. The CDR3 loop reads CASSYSEVGETQYF. CDR3 sequence (DNA): TGTGCCAGCAGTTACAGTGAAGTCGGGGAGACCCAGTACTTC.

Only a few counts were recorded for this clonotype. V and J are TRBV19 and TRBJ2-1; TRBD1 is a possible D gene (6 bases). From germline, CDR1 is LNHDA and CDR2 SQIVND (reference sequence). The CDR3 is made up of 15 amino acids. V lost 4 bases and J 2 bases, leaving 12 bases between the germline ends. The CDR3 bases are TGTGCCAGTAGTACCTTTACAGGGACCTACAATGAGCAGTTCTTC. This gives the protein CASSTFTGTYNEQFF.

This clonotype was detected a few times. The chain is built from TRBV28 and TRBJ2-3; 11 bases are shared with TRBD2. The germline V gene has CDR1 MDHEN and CDR2 SYDVKM. The CDR3 is made up of 18 amino acids. With V trimmed by 3 bases and J by 0 bases, 8 bases remained unmatched. Here the CDR3 reads CASSFPGLAGISTDTQYF. The DNA for the CDR3 is TGTGCCAGCAGTTTCCCCGGACTAGCGGGCATAAGCACAGATACGCAGTATTTT.

The chain joins TRBV7-9 to TRBJ2-3; TRBD1 matches 9 bases. Germline CDR1 and CDR2: SEHNR and FQNEAQ (reference sequence). With 3 bases clipped from V and 2 bases from J, the junction kept 3 bases outside the gene matches. This CDR3 contains 15 residues. CDR3 amino acids: CASSLDRGTTDTQYF. DNA of the CDR3: TGTGCCAGCAGCTTGGACAGGGGCACCACAGATACGCAGTATTTT.

The rearrangement joins TRBV28 to TRBJ2-7; D perhaps matches TRBD2 (6 bases). The CDR3 spans 15 residues. Trimming took off 6 bases at V and 3 bases at J, with 18 bases between the two ends. The germline V gene encodes CDR1 MDHEN and CDR2 SYDVKM. The CDR3 DNA sequence: TGTGCCAGCAGCCCAGGAGGCGGGACTTACTACGAGCAGTACTTC. Its translation: CASSPGGGTYYEQYF.

This clonotype was seen at least ten times. The V and J genes are TRBV6-1 and TRBJ1-4, with D possibly TRBD1 on 5 matching bases. The CDR3 runs 14 residues. Trimming left V 8 bases short and J 13 bases short, with 23 bases between. Germline V gene sequence: CDR1 MNHNS, CDR2 SASEGT. For the CDR3, the DNA is TGTGCCAGCGTGCCAAGGGGCAGACCAAACCTACTGTTTTTT. Translated, it gives CASVPRGRPNLLFF.

The chain combines TRBV16 with TRBJ2-7; the match to TRBD2 covers 7 bases. The CDR3 extends over 15 amino acids. Germline lookup yields CDR1 KGHSY and CDR2 FQNENV. The V and J ends lost 2 bases and 6 bases, in that order; junction bases with no gene match: 10. The CDR3 DNA reads TGTGCCAGCAGCCAACTGGAGGGGCGGGGGAGCGAGCAGTACTTC. Translation gives CASSQLEGRGSEQYF.

This clonotype turned up a few times. Germline is not matched at one junction end, which may reflect a read error. J is TRBJ2-4 and V is TRBV20-1, with a weak D call TRBD2 (5 bases). The CDR3 runs 12 residues. CDR1 and CDR2 (germline): DFQATT, SNEGSKA (reference sequence). CDR3 nucleotide sequence: TGCAGTGCTAGAAGGGAGTTTGACATCCAGTACTTC. Translating gives CSARREFDIQYF.

This chain links TRBV29-1 with TRBJ1-4; D is uncertain. Germline CDR1 and CDR2: SQVTM and ANQGSEA. The V end lost 7 bases, the J end lost 7 bases, and 10 bases lay between the germline ends. This CDR3 region has 11 residues. CDR3 DNA sequence: TGCAGCGGCCTAAGAGGTGAAAAACTGTTTTTT. It is translated as CSGLRGEKLFF. Filled out from reference TRBV29-1 and TRBJ1-4, the complete variable domain reads SAVISQKPSRDICQRGTSLTIQCQVDSQVTMMFWYRQQPGQSLTLIATANQGSEATYESGFVIDKFPISRPNLTFSTLTVSNMSPEDSSIYLCSGLRGEKLFFGSGTQLSVL.

In its sample, this clonotype was seen a few times. The CDR3 loop reads CASSLGAGGYYEQYF. DNA of the CDR3: TGCGCCAGCAGCTTGGGAGCGGGAGGTTACTACGAGCAGTACTTC. This chain uses TRBV5-1 with TRBJ2-7; 9 bases are shared with TRBD2. CDR3 length: 15 amino acids. CDR1 and CDR2 from the germline V gene are SGHRS and YFSETQ. Trimming cost V 0 bases and J 3 bases; bases outside gene matches: 4.

This chain links TRBV27 with TRBJ2-3, with 8 bases identical to TRBD2. After removal of 3 bases from V and 2 bases from J, the junction contained 10 bases not matched to a gene. The CDR3 loop spans 17 amino acids. Germline V gene data show CDR1 as MNHEY and CDR2 as SMNVEV (reference sequence). The CDR3 DNA follows: TGTGCCAGCAGTTTGGGGTCTAGCGGGTTGTACACAGATACGCAGTATTTT. It yields the protein CASSLGSSGLYTDTQYF.